Following are 31 T cell receptor beta chains from one sample sequenced in a study of blood T cell repertoires in COVID-19. Produced via immunoSEQ multiplex PCR; TCRdb's table is partial and in-frame only. The sample includes a few hundred thousand clones, nearly 90% of them seen just once. The specimen sequenced was peripheral blood. These receptors were obtained from a woman between 40 and 50 years old who had recovered from COVID-19.

V is TRBV19 and J is TRBJ1-5; 7 bases are a match to TRBD1. The CDR3 runs 12 residues. Trimming took 11 bases from V and 3 from J; bases not matched to a gene: 4. The germline V gene has CDR1 LNHDA and CDR2 SQIVND (reference sequence). The chain's CDR3 is CAVQGFNQPQHF. In nucleotides, the CDR3 is TGTGCCGTACAGGGGTTCAATCAGCCCCAGCATTTT.

The chain uses TRBV24-1 and TRBJ2-2, with D maybe TRBD2 (6 bases). The CDR3 length is 12 residues. The V end lost 9 bases, the J end lost 2 bases, and 6 bases lay between the germline ends. Germline V gene sequence: CDR1 KGHDR, CDR2 SFDVKD. The CDR3 coding sequence is TGTGCCACCGGGACTAACACCGGGGAGCTGTTTTTT. Translated: CATGTNTGELFF.

The V call is TRBV19, the J call TRBJ2-3; D is uncertain. Germline V gene sequence: CDR1 LNHDA, CDR2 SQIVND (reference sequence). V dropped 5 bases and J dropped 2 bases, with 5 bases sitting between them. This CDR3 region has 12 residues. The CDR3 spells CASSFLTDTQYF. The CDR3 bases are TGTGCCAGTAGTTTCCTCACAGATACGCAGTATTTT.

V and J are TRBV12-2 and TRBJ2-1; TRBD2, the D gene given by the table, was not confirmed from the DNA. TRBV12-2 is flagged as a pseudogene. This CDR3 region has 15 residues. CDR3 in amino acids: CASRPTGGGSNEQFF. The CDR3 DNA follows: TGTGCAAGTCGCCCCACCGGCGGGGGAAGCAATGAGCAGTTCTTC.

The chain uses TRBV15 and TRBJ2-1; a weak D match, TRBD1 (6 bases). Per germline, CDR1 LNHNV and CDR2 YYDKDF (reference sequence). The CDR3 contains 16 residues. V was pared by 4 bases and J by 0 bases, with 13 bases between. CDR3 DNA sequence: TGTGCCACCAGCATCCAGGGGCGCAACTCCTACAATGAGCAGTTCTTC. This codes for CATSIQGRNSYNEQFF.

The rearrangement links TRBV30 to TRBJ2-3; tentative D call: TRBD2 (6 bases). The V and J ends lost 5 bases and 4 bases respectively, with 10 bases between them. CDR1 is GTSNPN, CDR2 SVGIG, per germline (reference sequence). The CDR3 runs to 12 residues. CDR3 in DNA: TGTGCCTGGGAGGGCGGGGCAGATACGCAGTATTTT. Its translation is CAWEGGADTQYF.

This chain uses TRBV2 with TRBJ2-2; 9 nucleotides align to TRBD1. CDR1 and CDR2 from the germline V gene are SNHLY and FYNNEI. V gave up 6 bases and J gave up 1 base; unmatched junction bases: 6. The CDR3 contains 16 residues. This chain's CDR3 is CASSQQGALNTGELFF. CDR3 nucleotides: TGTGCCAGCAGCCAACAGGGGGCCCTGAACACCGGGGAGCTGTTTTTT.

The chain joins TRBV25-1 to TRBJ2-3; 7 bases match TRBD2. The CDR3 consists of 16 residues. CDR1 is MGHDK and CDR2 is SYGVNS in the germline V gene. Losses at the gene ends were 0 bases for V and 6 bases for J; bases not matched to a gene: 9. The CDR3 sequence: CASSEYISGVADTQYF. The CDR3 DNA reads TGTGCCAGCAGTGAATATATAAGCGGGGTCGCGGATACGCAGTATTTT.

This clone has just a few counts. CDR3 protein: CASSLGPDTIYF. The DNA for the CDR3 is TGTGCCAGCAGCTTAGGTCCGGACACCATATATTTT. The chain joins TRBV7-9 to TRBJ1-3; D remains ambiguous. The germline CDR1 and CDR2 sequences are SEHNR and FQNEAQ (reference sequence). This CDR3 is built from 12 residues. The germline V and J ends were trimmed by 1 base and 8 bases, with 6 bases remaining between them.

The J gene is TRBJ1-2, the V gene TRBV28; maybe TRBD1 (6 bases). The CDR3 totals 14 residues. Germline CDR1 reads MDHEN; CDR2 reads SYDVKM. V was trimmed by 6 bases and J by 4 bases, leaving 15 bases between them. CDR3 protein: CASRETGQAYGYTF. The CDR3 DNA reads as TGTGCCAGCAGGGAAACGGGACAAGCCTATGGCTACACCTTC.

The chain joins TRBV30 to TRBJ1-5; maybe TRBD1 (6 bases). V lost 5 bases to trimming and J lost 6 bases, with 14 bases between them. Germline-derived CDR1 and CDR2 are GTSNPN and SVGIG (reference sequence). The CDR3 totals 13 residues. In DNA, the CDR3 is TGTGCCTGGTCTACAGGGTCAGGTCAGCCCCAGCATTTT. Encoded protein: CAWSTGSGQPQHF.

The chain has TRBV4-1 and TRBJ1-1; tentative D call: TRBD1 (5 bases). This CDR3 has 15 residues. Germline-derived CDR1 and CDR2 are MGHRA and YSYEKL. V was clipped by 1 base and J by 14 bases, with 23 bases between them. CDR3 nucleotides: TGCGCCAGCAGCCAAGCCGGACTGGAGGGACCGAGGTACTTCTTT. Translated, it gives CASSQAGLEGPRYFF.

The genes are TRBV6-6 and TRBJ1-5; D is perhaps TRBD1 (6 bases). The CDR3 has 15 amino acids. V was pared by 6 bases and J by 0 bases, with 12 bases between. Germline CDR1 and CDR2: MNHNY and SVGAGI (reference sequence). The CDR3 region is CASSLGQLSNQPQHF. The CDR3 nucleotides read TGTGCCAGCAGCCTCGGACAGCTTAGCAATCAGCCCCAGCATTTT.

The genes are TRBV5-1 and TRBJ2-5; a weak D match, TRBD1 (6 bases). From germline, CDR1 is SGHRS and CDR2 YFSETQ. Trimming removed 5 bases from V and 4 bases from J, with 15 bases in between. This CDR3 has 14 amino acids. CDR3 region: CASRNHRVGETQYF. The CDR3 nucleotides read TGCGCCAGCAGGAACCACAGGGTCGGAGAGACCCAGTACTTC.

The genes are TRBV6-5 and TRBJ2-2, with D perhaps matching TRBD2 (5 bases). Trimming removed 6 bases from V and 5 bases from J, with 10 bases in between. CDR3 length equals 13 residues. CDR1 MNHEY and CDR2 SVGAGI come from the germline V gene. CDR3 sequence: CASRDGVTGELFF. Here the CDR3 DNA reads TGTGCCAGCAGAGACGGGGTTACCGGGGAGCTGTTTTTT.

V is TRBV18 and J is TRBJ1-4; TRBD1 matches 9 bases. CDR3 length: 15 amino acids. The germline V gene has CDR1 KGHSH and CDR2 LQKENI. V trimming: 4 bases; J trimming: 4 bases; junction bases outside the gene matches: 4. CDR3 protein: CASSLRTGDNEKLFF. CDR3 sequence (DNA): TGTGCCAGCTCACTCAGGACAGGGGATAATGAAAAACTGTTTTTT.

CDR3 sequence (DNA): TGTGCCAGCAGGATGGACAGGGTACCCTACGAGCAGTACTTC. Translated, it gives CASRMDRVPYEQYF. The chain employs TRBV28 and TRBJ2-7; the match to TRBD1 covers 8 bases. The CDR3 is made up of 14 amino acids. V gave up 6 bases and J gave up 2 bases; unmatched junction bases: 6. CDR1 is MDHEN, CDR2 SYDVKM, per germline.

The chain recombines TRBV6-5 with TRBJ2-7; possible D gene TRBD1, 6 bases. The CDR3 covers 13 residues. Trimming removed 6 bases at V and 3 bases at J, with 12 bases between. Germline V gives CDR1 MNHEY, CDR2 SVGAGI. CDR3 protein: CASRRQVFYEQYF. The CDR3 DNA follows: TGTGCCAGCAGAAGACAGGTGTTCTACGAGCAGTACTTC.

The genes are TRBV5-1 and TRBJ2-7, with TRBD1 matching 7 bases. From germline, CDR1 is SGHRS and CDR2 YFSETQ. The J segment lost 6 bases and the V segment lost 8 bases, leaving 20 bases of the junction unmatched. This CDR3 spans 16 amino acids. CDR3 in DNA: TGCGCCAGTAGGACTTCCGGGACAGTGGCCTCTGGCGAGCAGTACTTC. Translated, it gives CASRTSGTVASGEQYF.

The V call is TRBV4-3, the J call TRBJ2-1, with 10 nucleotides matching TRBD2. Looked up from germline, CDR1 is LGHNA and CDR2 is YSLEER. The CDR3 has 18 amino acids. Trimming removed 0 bases from V and 9 bases from J; junction bases left unmatched: 14. The CDR3 sequence is CASSQELKVGTSESEQFF. The CDR3 coding sequence is TGCGCCAGCAGCCAAGAGCTTAAAGTCGGGACTAGCGAGAGTGAGCAGTTCTTC.

The V gene is TRBV18, the J gene TRBJ2-2, with TRBD1 matching 9 bases. This CDR3 spans 17 amino acids. Germline assignment: CDR1 KGHSH and CDR2 LQKENI. V shed 10 bases and J 6 bases; nucleotides not matched to a gene: 18. The chain's CDR3 is CATISAGTGPTSGELFF. In DNA form, the CDR3 reads TGTGCCACCATATCCGCCGGGACAGGGCCGACCTCCGGGGAGCTGTTTTTT. Full variable domain (outside the CDR3, taken from reference TRBV18 and TRBJ2-2): NAGVMQNPRHLVRRRGQEARLRCSPMKGHSHVYWYRQLPEEGLKFMVYLQKENIIDESGMPKERFSAEFPKEGPSILRIQQVVRGDSAAYFCATISAGTGPTSGELFFGEGSRLTVL.

This chain joins TRBV5-1 and TRBJ1-5, with a possible D match to TRBD1 (6 bases). Germline V lookup: CDR1 SGHRS, CDR2 YFSETQ. Deletions cut 0 bases from V and 0 bases from J, with 7 bases between. This CDR3 spans 15 amino acids. CDR3 loop: CASSLETGSNQPQHF. The CDR3 coding sequence is TGCGCCAGCAGCTTGGAGACAGGTAGCAATCAGCCCCAGCATTTT.

The chain uses TRBV6-2 or TRBV6-3 and TRBJ2-3; TRBD2 matches 8 bases. This CDR3 is 16 amino acids long. V trimming: 2 bases; J trimming: 0 bases; junction bases outside the gene matches: 4. Germline loops: CDR1 MNHEY, CDR2 SVGEGT. As DNA, the CDR3 is TGTGCCAGCAGTTACGGGCGGGAGGATAGCACAGATACGCAGTATTTT. Translating gives CASSYGREDSTDTQYF.

CDR3 amino acids: CATSDTGLPYQPQHF. CDR3 in DNA: TGTGCCACCAGTGATACGGGACTTCCATATCAGCCCCAGCATTTT. The gene calls are TRBV24-1 and TRBJ1-5, with a tentative D call TRBD1 (5 bases). From germline, CDR1 is KGHDR and CDR2 SFDVKD. This CDR3 comprises 15 residues. Trimming removed 3 bases at V and 5 bases at J, with 13 bases between.

V gene TRBV12-3 or TRBV12-4 combines with J gene TRBJ2-7; 8 nucleotides line up with TRBD2. The V gene end was trimmed by 8 bases and the J gene end by 7 bases; junction bases not matched to a gene: 10. This CDR3 is built from 13 residues. The chain's CDR3 is CASQALAGTEQYV. In DNA form, the CDR3 reads TGTGCCAGCCAAGCCCTAGCGGGTACAGAGCAGTACGTC.

V and J are TRBV3-1 (or the pseudogene TRBV3-2) and TRBJ2-1; 7 positions agree with TRBD2. Losses at the gene ends were 0 bases for V and 0 bases for J; bases not matched to a gene: 8. Germline lookup yields CDR1 LGHDT and CDR2 YNNKEL (reference sequence). The CDR3 totals 18 residues. The CDR3 DNA reads as TGTGCCAGCAGCCAAGAGGTCTCGGGGGGATTCTCCTACAATGAGCAGTTCTTC. This translates into CASSQEVSGGFSYNEQFF.

V gene TRBV7-9 combines with J gene TRBJ1-6; D gene uncertain. V was pared by 1 base and J by 6 bases, with 7 bases between. This CDR3 contains 14 residues. The germline V gene encodes CDR1 SEHNR and CDR2 FQNEAQ (reference sequence). CDR3 loop: CASSLEDFNSPLHF. The CDR3 DNA follows: TGTGCCAGCAGCTTAGAGGACTTTAATTCACCCCTCCACTTT. Full variable domain (outside the CDR3, taken from reference TRBV7-9 and TRBJ1-6): DTGVSQNPRHKITKRGQNVTFRCDPISEHNRLYWYRQTLGQGPEFLTYFQNEAQLEKSRLLSDRFSAERPKGSFSTLEIQRTEQGDSAMYLCASSLEDFNSPLHFGNGTRLTVT.

This sequence joins TRBV2 and TRBJ2-2; D perhaps matches TRBD1 (5 bases). Deletions cut 9 bases from V and 4 bases from J, with 15 bases between. This CDR3 contains 14 residues. Germline values: CDR1 SNHLY, CDR2 FYNNEI. The CDR3, as DNA: TGTGCCAGTTGCAGGGTTTGGGGCACCGGGGAGCTGTTTTTT. Its protein product is CASCRVWGTGELFF. Using reference TRBV2 and TRBJ2-2 for the parts outside the CDR3, the full variable domain is EPEVTQTPSHQVTQMGQEVILRCVPISNHLYFYWYRQILGQKVEFLVSFYNNEISEKSEIFDDQFSVERPDGSNFTLKIRSTKLEDSAMYFCASCRVWGTGELFFGEGSRLTVL.

This clone was observed a few times. The chain joins TRBV5-1 to TRBJ1-2; D is perhaps TRBD1 (6 bases). Germline CDR1 is SGHRS and CDR2 is YFSETQ. The V end was cut by 3 bases, the J end by 8 bases, with 11 bases between. There are 12 residues in the CDR3. This CDR3 is CASSSGGHGYTF. The CDR3 nucleotides are TGCGCCAGCAGCTCCGGGGGGCACGGCTACACCTTC.

This clone was seen more than once but under ten times. This chain connects TRBV2 to TRBJ2-1; D perhaps matches TRBD2 (7 bases). Trimming took 4 bases from V and 5 from J, leaving 18 bases between them. Germline V lookup: CDR1 SNHLY, CDR2 FYNNEI. The CDR3 length is 16 residues. This chain's CDR3 is CASSALERGGHNEQFF. The DNA of the CDR3 is TGTGCCAGCAGTGCCCTGGAGAGGGGGGGCCACAATGAGCAGTTCTTC.

The gene calls are TRBV7-9 and TRBJ2-3; TRBD2 matches 8 bases. With 2 bases clipped from V and 4 bases from J, the junction kept 2 bases outside the gene matches. Germline V gene data show CDR1 as SEHNR and CDR2 as FQNEAQ (reference sequence). The CDR3 spans 14 residues. The CDR3 sequence is CASSLLGGADTQYF. As DNA, the CDR3 is TGTGCCAGCAGCTTACTCGGGGGGGCAGATACGCAGTATTTT. The full variable domain, its missing parts supplied by reference TRBV7-9 and TRBJ2-3, is DTGVSQNPRHKITKRGQNVTFRCDPISEHNRLYWYRQTLGQGPEFLTYFQNEAQLEKSRLLSDRFSAERPKGSFSTLEIQRTEQGDSAMYLCASSLLGGADTQYFGPGTRLTVL.